A single sample is the source of the 20 T cell receptor beta chains below, sequenced in a study of persistence of HIV-infected CD4 T cells (TCRdb year 2020). Which antigens these TCRs recognize remains unknown. TCRbeta repertoires were sequenced from genomic DNA with the immunoSEQ hsTCRB assay version 4 in survey mode. Held by TCRdb, this immuneACCESS table contains in-frame sequences only and omits some clones. Under half of the omission traces to an unresolved V gene where checked; the cause of the rest is unknown. The sample table shows roughly 34,000 clones, and 82% are seen once. The ten largest clones add up to approximately 6.5% of the sample. Per the publication, the treatment or condition label means: suppressive antiretroviral therapy. Lysates of CMV-infected fibroblasts at 10 ug/mL were used to stimulate the cells. Memory CD4+ T cells that did not respond, being CD40L-negative, CD69-negative and CD45RO-high, were sorted as memory populations depleted of antigen-responding cells.

Specimen: CD4+ T cells sorted from PBMCs after approximately 18-hour stimulation, collected from a patient who received antiretroviral therapy. The cell subset or site label of this sample denotes: CD40L-CD69- CD45RO-high memory CD4 T cells not responding to CMV lysate. Receptors originate from an adult woman with HIV who was CMV-seropositive.

This chain links TRBV5-1 with TRBJ2-5; D call uncertain. Between the trimmed V and J ends, which lost 4 bases and 2 bases, there was a span of 15 bases. CDR3 size: 15 residues. CDR1 and CDR2 from the germline V gene are SGHRS and YFSETQ. The CDR3 protein is CASSGGSLPQETQYF. For the CDR3, the DNA is TGCGCCAGCAGCGGTGGGTCCCTACCGCAAGAGACCCAGTACTTC.

The genes are TRBV3-1 (or the pseudogene TRBV3-2) and TRBJ1-5; D is unresolved. There are 15 residues in the CDR3. Between the trimmed V and J ends, which lost 1 base and 0 bases, there was a span of 7 bases. Germline lookup yields CDR1 LGHDT and CDR2 YNNKEL (reference sequence). The CDR3 bases are TGTGCCAGCAGCCAAGGAACATTTAGCAATCAGCCCCAGCATTTT. The encoded protein is CASSQGTFSNQPQHF.

The genes are TRBV19 and TRBJ2-7, with TRBD1 matching 11 bases. Germline CDR1 and CDR2: LNHDA and SQIVND (reference sequence). This CDR3 is built from 15 residues. J was trimmed by 5 bases and V by 4 bases; bases with no gene match: 7. CDR3 region: CASSTRDRGFDEQYF. The CDR3 nucleotides are TGTGCCAGTAGTACCCGGGACAGGGGGTTCGACGAGCAGTACTTC.

V gene TRBV11-2 combines with J gene TRBJ1-3; D gene uncertain. Germline CDR1 is SGHAT and CDR2 is FQNNGV. The CDR3 spans 16 residues. V was cut by 1 base and J by 2 bases, with 12 bases left in between. The CDR3 DNA sequence: TGTGCCAGCAGCTTAGGGGCGGGGAGGACTGGAAACACCATATATTTT. It yields the protein CASSLGAGRTGNTIYF. Full variable domain (remainder filled in from reference TRBV11-2 and TRBJ1-3): EAGVAQSPRYKIIEKRQSVAFWCNPISGHATLYWYQQILGQGPKLLIQFQNNGVVDDSQLPKDRFSAERLKGVDSTLKIQPAKLEDSAVYLCASSLGAGRTGNTIYFGEGSWLTVV.

This clone was seen a handful of times. The V gene is TRBV28, the J gene TRBJ2-5; possibly TRBD2 for D (6 bases). The CDR3 has 18 amino acids. Between the trimmed V and J ends, which lost 7 bases and 0 bases, there was a span of 24 bases. The germline V gene has CDR1 MDHEN and CDR2 SYDVKM. The CDR3 DNA follows: TGTGCCAGCAAGCTCCAGCACGGGCTCCGGACTAACCAAGAGACCCAGTACTTC. This translates into CASKLQHGLRTNQETQYF.

The chain has TRBV7-9 and TRBJ1-1; D unresolved. This CDR3 is built from 16 residues. Looked up from germline, CDR1 is SEHNR and CDR2 is FQNEAQ (reference sequence). The V and J ends lost 2 bases and 1 base respectively, with 14 bases between them. CDR3 loop: CASSLTPDGKNTEAFF. The CDR3 bases are TGTGCCAGCAGCTTAACCCCTGACGGAAAGAACACTGAAGCTTTCTTT.

Only a few counts were recorded for this clone. This chain joins TRBV5-8 and TRBJ1-5; D ambiguous. V dropped 3 bases and J dropped 8 bases, with 24 bases sitting between them. In germline, CDR1 is SGHTS, CDR2 YDEGEE. The CDR3 is 17 amino acids. The CDR3 region has the DNA TGTGCCAGCAGCTCCCGCGGTGGGGATTCTTCTGCAAAGCCCCAGCATTTT. As protein: CASSSRGGDSSAKPQHF.

The chain links TRBV5-1 to TRBJ2-7; perhaps TRBD1 as D (6 bases). This CDR3 is 13 amino acids long. Looked up from germline, CDR1 is SGHRS and CDR2 is YFSETQ. Trimming stripped 4 bases from V and 0 bases from J, with 8 bases between. CDR3 DNA sequence: TGCGCCAGCAGCGCGGACAGCTCCTACGAGCAGTACTTC. This sequence encodes CASSADSSYEQYF.

The chain is built from TRBV11-3 and TRBJ2-7, with D tentatively TRBD1 or TRBD2 (5 bases each). Germline CDR1 and CDR2: SGHNT and YENEEA. The CDR3 is 15 residues long. Trimming removed 5 bases at V and 4 bases at J, with 18 bases between. CDR3 nucleotides: TGTGCCAGCAGCAGGAAGAGGGGTTCGGAATACGAGCAGTACTTC. This codes for CASSRKRGSEYEQYF.

This rearrangement joins TRBV24-1 to TRBJ1-2; 10 nucleotides agree with TRBD1. Germline-derived CDR1 and CDR2 are KGHDR and SFDVKD. V shed 5 bases and J 7 bases; nucleotides not matched to a gene: 12. The CDR3 spans 16 residues. The CDR3 here is CATSGLGDRGGFGYTF. CDR3 in DNA: TGTGCCACCAGTGGATTGGGGGACAGGGGCGGGTTTGGCTACACCTTC.

The chain recombines TRBV28 with TRBJ1-2, with no clear D. The CDR3 runs 13 residues. Trimming took 4 bases from V and 1 from J, leaving 7 bases between them. CDR1 is MDHEN, CDR2 SYDVKM, per germline. The CDR3, as DNA: TGTGCCAGCAGTTATGGGTTTAACTATGGCTACACCTTC. Translation gives CASSYGFNYGYTF.

The chain carries TRBV25-1 and TRBJ2-3; 7 bases align to TRBD1. This CDR3 has 16 residues. Trimming at V came to 2 bases and at J to 2 bases, leaving 7 bases not matched to a gene. The germline V gene has CDR1 MGHDK and CDR2 SYGVNS. This chain's CDR3 is CASSERSRGITDTQYF. Here the CDR3 DNA reads TGTGCCAGCAGTGAAAGGAGCAGGGGGATCACAGATACGCAGTATTTT.

The chain uses TRBV24-1 and TRBJ2-1; D might be TRBD2 (5 bases). V was trimmed by 4 bases and J by 7 bases, leaving 16 bases between them. Germline V gives CDR1 KGHDR, CDR2 SFDVKD. The CDR3 loop spans 15 amino acids. The CDR3 is CATSDVSTRRNEQFF. For the CDR3, the DNA is TGTGCCACCAGTGACGTTTCGACCCGGAGGAATGAGCAGTTCTTC.

As concerns this clone: Other DNA variants within this sample encode the same CDR3. The J gene is TRBJ1-2, the V gene TRBV5-1; D unclear. The ends were cut back, 0 bases at V and 4 bases at J, with 7 bases in the middle. In germline, CDR1 is SGHRS, CDR2 YFSETQ. The CDR3 covers 13 residues. The CDR3 nucleotides read TGCGCCAGCAGCTTGGGTCACCTCTATGGCTACACCTTC. Translation: CASSLGHLYGYTF. Combining the CDR3 with reference TRBV5-1 and TRBJ1-2 gives the whole variable domain KAGVTQTPRYLIKTRGQQVTLSCSPISGHRSVSWYQQTPGQGLQFLFEYFSETQRNKGNFPGRFSGRQFSNSRSEMNVSTLELGDSALYLCASSLGHLYGYTFGSGTRLTVV.

J is TRBJ2-1 and V is TRBV25-1; D perhaps matches TRBD1 (5 bases). V lost 4 bases and J lost 7, with 8 bases in between. This CDR3 has 12 residues. Germline V CDR1 and CDR2: MGHDK, SYGVNS. DNA for the CDR3: TGTGCCAGCAGTGCAGGGCTTAATGAGCAGTTCTTC. It codes for CASSAGLNEQFF.

The rearrangement joins TRBV7-2 to TRBJ2-5, with a tentative D call TRBD2 (5 bases). The CDR3 consists of 14 residues. With 9 bases removed from V and 1 base from J, the gap between germline ends came to 15 bases. The germline V gene has CDR1 SGHTA and CDR2 FQGNSA. The CDR3 region is CASTGGPLQETQYF. CDR3 nucleotides: TGTGCCAGTACCGGAGGTCCCCTCCAAGAGACCCAGTACTTC.

The chain couples TRBV18 to TRBJ1-1; D uncertain. This CDR3 is 13 amino acids long. V lost 4 bases and J lost 3, with 9 bases in between. Germline V CDR1 and CDR2: KGHSH, LQKENI. As DNA, the CDR3 is TGTGCCAGCTCACAGAGGCGGGACACTGAAGCTTTCTTT. Its translation is CASSQRRDTEAFF. Variable domain in full (rest from reference TRBV18 and TRBJ1-1): NAGVMQNPRHLVRRRGQEARLRCSPMKGHSHVYWYRQLPEEGLKFMVYLQKENIIDESGMPKERFSAEFPKEGPSILRIQQVVRGDSAAYFCASSQRRDTEAFFGQGTRLTVV.

The genes are TRBV3-1 (or the pseudogene TRBV3-2) and TRBJ2-7; 8 nucleotides line up with TRBD2. Germline V gene lookup returns CDR1 LGHDT and CDR2 YNNKEL (reference sequence). V dropped 3 bases and J dropped 6; count of bases not matched to a gene: 10. This CDR3 contains 15 residues. The CDR3 bases are TGTGCCAGCAGCCACTACGGGGGGGCAGATACCGAGCAGTACTTC. It translates to CASSHYGGADTEQYF.

The rearrangement uses TRBV6-5 and TRBJ2-7; tentatively, D is TRBD1 or TRBD2 (5 bases each). V was clipped by 2 bases and J by 7 bases, with 18 bases between them. CDR3 length: 15 amino acids. Germline CDR1 MNHEY, CDR2 SVGAGI. The CDR3 DNA is TGTGCCAGCAGTTACGGGCGGCAGGGAAGAGGGGAGCAGTACTTC. It specifies CASSYGRQGRGEQYF.

The CDR3 spells CASSPKEGTEAFF. The CDR3 coding sequence is TGTGCCAGCTCACCCAAAGAGGGAACTGAAGCTTTCTTT. V is TRBV18 and J is TRBJ1-1; D ambiguous. This CDR3 comprises 13 residues. In germline, CDR1 is KGHSH, CDR2 LQKENI. V lost 3 bases and J lost 5, with 10 bases in between.